This T cell receptor beta chain was sequenced during a study of identical twins. Findings of the study overall: Twins' surplus sharing was weaker for beta out-of-frame sequences. There was an excess of low generation probability in the out-of-frame alpha sequences that twins shared. With abundant cord blood beta clonotypes, insertions were fewer; memory repertoires showed no such pattern.

V lost 5 bases to trimming and J lost 0 bases, with 14 bases between them. This CDR3 spans 16 amino acids. Germline V gene sequence: CDR1 SEHNR, CDR2 FQNEAQ (reference sequence). Unique molecular identifiers were present on cDNA, and template switching added a universal primer site. TCRdb re-derived calls from the 5' RACE reads in MiXCR, one entry per CDR3 protein. In the table there are around 570,000 distinct CDR3 sequences, more than 9% of which are singletons. This clonotype showed up just a few times. Its specificity is not known. These data also featured in a second study, about yellow fever vaccine responses in identical twins.

Material: PBMCs. The chain recombines TRBV7-9 with TRBJ2-1; no clear D gene. The sequence was obtained from a young woman in good health. Written as DNA, the CDR3 is TGTGCCAGCAGCCCACCAGAGCCAAGCTCCTACAATGAGCAGTTCTTC. Protein sequence: CASSPPEPSSYNEQFF.